These 2 T cell receptor beta chains share one sample of origin, sequenced in a study of cytomegalovirus exposure and HLA in healthy donors. The PCR contained 60 Vbeta and 13 Jbeta primers. Some clones are missing from TCRdb's copy, which holds only in-frame ones; the method was immunoSEQ multiplex PCR. The data hold roughly 180,000 clones, with approximately 88% observed a single time. The sample consisted of PBMCs. All receptors come from a boy aged 10-17 years in good health and CMV-seronegative.

The chain recombines TRBV2 with TRBJ2-4; TRBD2 agrees at 10 bases. With 8 bases clipped from V and 3 bases from J, the junction kept 7 bases outside the gene matches. Germline assignment: CDR1 SNHLY and CDR2 FYNNEI. CDR3 size: 15 residues. The CDR3 here is CASRSSGGVKNIQYF. CDR3 DNA: TGTGCCAGCCGCTCTAGCGGGGGCGTCAAAAACATTCAGTACTTC. Supplemented by reference TRBV2 and TRBJ2-4, the full variable domain reads EPEVTQTPSHQVTQMGQEVILRCVPISNHLYFYWYRQILGQKVEFLVSFYNNEISEKSEIFDDQFSVERPDGSNFTLKIRSTKLEDSAMYFCASRSSGGVKNIQYFGAGTRLSVL.

CDR3 nucleotide sequence: TGTGCCTGGCAGACAGGTAATCAGCCCCAGCATTTT. Protein sequence: CAWQTGNQPQHF. The chain combines TRBV30 with TRBJ1-5; possible D gene TRBD1, 6 bases. Germline CDR1 GTSNPN, CDR2 SVGIG (reference sequence). V gave up 5 bases and J gave up 4 bases, with 9 bases separating them. The CDR3 loop spans 12 amino acids.